Below, 9 T cell receptor beta chains from the same sample are listed, as sequenced in a study of technical replicates of blood from a handful of donors. Data came from immunoSEQ multiplex PCR; TCRdb stores just in-frame clones and leaves some out. The sample comprises 10,000 to 13,000 clones, roughly 94% of which are singletons, and roughly 7% rests with the top ten. Source material: PBMCs. These receptors originate from a human donor in good health.

The chain joins TRBV7-8 to TRBJ2-7; D is possibly TRBD2 (6 bases). Germline V gene data show CDR1 as SGHVS and CDR2 as FQNEAQ. The V end was cut by 5 bases, the J end by 2 bases, with 16 bases between. The CDR3 spans 15 residues. CDR3 protein: CASSLRQGEAYEQYF. CDR3 nucleotides: TGTGCCAGCAGCCTTCGCCAAGGGGAGGCCTACGAGCAGTACTTC.

This chain connects TRBV19 to TRBJ2-3, with 9 bases matching TRBD2. After removal of 3 bases from V and 4 bases from J, the junction contained 5 bases not matched to a gene. This CDR3 is 15 amino acids long. CDR1 LNHDA and CDR2 SQIVND come from the germline V gene (reference sequence). DNA for the CDR3: TGTGCCAGTAGTATGTCCGCGGGAGGGTCAGATACGCAGTATTTT. It yields the protein CASSMSAGGSDTQYF.

The sample holds a few counts of this clone. The gene calls are TRBV14 and TRBJ1-1, with TRBD1 identical over 8 bases. V dropped 4 bases and J dropped 7; count of bases not matched to a gene: 5. The CDR3 spans 13 residues. Germline-derived CDR1 and CDR2 are SGHDN and FVKESK. The CDR3 nucleotides read TGTGCCAGCAGCCTCCGGACAGGGATTGAAGCTTTCTTT. Its protein product is CASSLRTGIEAFF.

CDR3 nucleotides: TGCGCCAGCAGTTTTACAGGGATCAGCAATCAGCCCCAGCATTTT. It specifies CASSFTGISNQPQHF. The chain uses TRBV5-1 and TRBJ1-5; tentatively, D is TRBD1 (6 bases). V was cut by 5 bases and J by 1 base, with 13 bases left in between. Germline CDR1 SGHRS, CDR2 YFSETQ. This CDR3 is 15 amino acids long.

CDR3 DNA: TGCAGCGGGGGCGGGAGAAATGAGCAGTTCTTC. As protein: CSGGGRNEQFF. The V call is TRBV29-1, the J call TRBJ2-1, with TRBD2 matching 7 bases. Germline V gives CDR1 SQVTM, CDR2 ANQGSEA. V lost 7 bases, J lost 7 bases, and 4 bases stayed unmatched. The CDR3 runs 11 residues.

The rearrangement uses TRBV6-1 and TRBJ2-3; TRBD1 matches 9 bases. The CDR3 is 15 residues long. Germline assignment: CDR1 MNHNS and CDR2 SASEGT. The V segment lost 6 bases and the J segment 0 bases; nucleotides outside the gene matches: 4. The CDR3 DNA sequence: TGTGCCAGCAGAGCCGGGACAGGGAGCACAGATACGCAGTATTTT. This encodes CASRAGTGSTDTQYF.

V is TRBV11-2 and J is TRBJ2-1; D uncertain. The germline gives CDR1 SGHAT, CDR2 FQNNGV. This CDR3 is built from 14 residues. Trimming removed 0 bases from V and 7 bases from J, with 10 bases in between. In nucleotides, the CDR3 is TGTGCCAGCAGCTTAGATCCCTTTCCGAATGAGCAGTTCTTC. Its translation: CASSLDPFPNEQFF.

DNA for the CDR3: TGTGCCAGCAGCTACCGACAGGGCTACACCTTC. Its translation is CASSYRQGYTF. The chain uses TRBV5-6 and TRBJ1-2, with a weak D call TRBD1 (5 bases). The CDR3 sequence is 11 residues long. Germline V gene sequence: CDR1 SGHDT, CDR2 YYEEEE. V gave up 3 bases and J gave up 8 bases, with 8 bases separating them.

The genes are TRBV5-1 and TRBJ1-4, with D possibly matching TRBD1 (6 bases). The germline CDR1 and CDR2 sequences are SGHRS and YFSETQ. V was cut by 4 bases and J by 5 bases, with 12 bases left in between. The CDR3 has 14 amino acids. CDR3 in amino acids: CASSLRTANEKLFF. The CDR3 region has the DNA TGCGCCAGCAGCCTCCGGACAGCGAATGAAAAACTGTTTTTT.